The TCR beta chain under discussion was sequenced for a study of cytomegalovirus exposure and HLA in healthy donors. A multiplex PCR was run with 60 Vbeta primers and 13 Jbeta primers. The protocol was immunoSEQ multiplex PCR, while the TCRdb copy is restricted to in-frame clones and leaves out a portion. The ten top clones account for less than 7%, within a sample of 96,000 or so clones. This receptor was identified in a girl aged 5-17 years in good health and CMV-seropositive. Sequenced: PBMCs.

The CDR3 here is CSARTGVTQYF. CDR3 in DNA: TGCAGTGCTAGGACGGGAGTGACCCAGTACTTC. The V gene is TRBV20-1, the J gene TRBJ2-5; weak D call: TRBD2 (6 bases). Germline V gene lookup returns CDR1 DFQATT and CDR2 SNEGSKA (reference sequence). V was cut by 3 bases and J by 7 bases, with 9 bases left in between. The CDR3 is made up of 11 amino acids.